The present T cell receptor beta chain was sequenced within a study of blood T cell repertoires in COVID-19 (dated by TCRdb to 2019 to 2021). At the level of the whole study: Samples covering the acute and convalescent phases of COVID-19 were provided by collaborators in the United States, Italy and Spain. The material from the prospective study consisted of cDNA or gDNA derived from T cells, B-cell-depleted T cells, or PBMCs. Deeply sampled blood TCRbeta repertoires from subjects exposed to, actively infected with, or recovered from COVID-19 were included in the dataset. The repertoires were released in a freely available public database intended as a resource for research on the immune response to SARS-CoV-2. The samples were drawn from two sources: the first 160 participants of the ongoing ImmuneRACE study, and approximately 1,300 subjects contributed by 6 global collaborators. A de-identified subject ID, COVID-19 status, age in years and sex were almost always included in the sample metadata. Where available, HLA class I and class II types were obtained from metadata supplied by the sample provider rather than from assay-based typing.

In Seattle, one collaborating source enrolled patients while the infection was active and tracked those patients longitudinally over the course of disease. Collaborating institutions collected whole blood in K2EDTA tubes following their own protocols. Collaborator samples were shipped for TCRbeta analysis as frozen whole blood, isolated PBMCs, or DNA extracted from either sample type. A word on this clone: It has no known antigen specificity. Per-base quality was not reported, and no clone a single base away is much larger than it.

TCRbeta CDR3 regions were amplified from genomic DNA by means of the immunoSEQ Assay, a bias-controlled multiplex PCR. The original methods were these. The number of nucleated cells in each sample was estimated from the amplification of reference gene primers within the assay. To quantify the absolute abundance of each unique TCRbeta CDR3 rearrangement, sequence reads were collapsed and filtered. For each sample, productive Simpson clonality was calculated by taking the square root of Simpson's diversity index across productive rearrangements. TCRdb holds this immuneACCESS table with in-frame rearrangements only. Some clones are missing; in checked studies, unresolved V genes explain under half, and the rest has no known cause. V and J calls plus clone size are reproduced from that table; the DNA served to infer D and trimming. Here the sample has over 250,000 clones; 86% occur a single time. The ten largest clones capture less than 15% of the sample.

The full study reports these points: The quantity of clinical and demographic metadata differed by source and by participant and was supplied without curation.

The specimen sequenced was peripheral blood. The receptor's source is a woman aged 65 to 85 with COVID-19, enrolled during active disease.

The CDR3 protein sequence reads: CASSQAGAKNIQYF. The nucleotide sequence reads TGTGCCAGCAGCCAAGCGGGGGCCAAAAACATTCAGTACTTC. The chain is made from TRBV4-2 and TRBJ2-4; TRBD2 is a possible D gene, resting on 5 matching bases. V loses 1 base of germline sequence and J loses 1 base, and the interval between the two ends is 5 bases. The CDR3 numbers 14 residues from cysteine through phenylalanine. CDR3 DNA only is kept here, 42 bases in frame from base 1. As encoded in the germline V gene, CDR1 is LGHNA while CDR2 is YNFKEQ.